The clone carrying this TCR beta chain occurred many times. This entry comes from a study of T cells in Graves' hyperthyroidism and ophthalmopathy. From RNA transcripts, TCR beta CDR3 regions were amplified. HTBI primers were used for first-round RT-PCR of the TCR CDR3. TCRdb fed the multiplex PCR reads into MiXCR, producing one record per CDR3 protein. The data show about 300,000 distinct CDR3 sequences, with around a quarter seen just once and approximately 30% held by the top ten. The CDR3 runs 17 residues. Germline lookup yields CDR1 SGHRS and CDR2 YFSETQ. V lost 4 bases to trimming and J lost 3 bases, with 23 bases between them.

Sequencing was done on a sample of blood. The rearrangement joins TRBV5-1 to TRBJ2-7; D is possibly TRBD1 (6 bases). This TCR came from a man between 35 and 55 years old with Graves' hyperthyroidism that later progressed to Graves' ophthalmopathy. The CDR3, as DNA: TGCGCCAGCAGCCTCTCACAGGGCCTGAACACCCTCTACGAGCAGTACTTC. It is translated as CASSLSQGLNTLYEQYF.